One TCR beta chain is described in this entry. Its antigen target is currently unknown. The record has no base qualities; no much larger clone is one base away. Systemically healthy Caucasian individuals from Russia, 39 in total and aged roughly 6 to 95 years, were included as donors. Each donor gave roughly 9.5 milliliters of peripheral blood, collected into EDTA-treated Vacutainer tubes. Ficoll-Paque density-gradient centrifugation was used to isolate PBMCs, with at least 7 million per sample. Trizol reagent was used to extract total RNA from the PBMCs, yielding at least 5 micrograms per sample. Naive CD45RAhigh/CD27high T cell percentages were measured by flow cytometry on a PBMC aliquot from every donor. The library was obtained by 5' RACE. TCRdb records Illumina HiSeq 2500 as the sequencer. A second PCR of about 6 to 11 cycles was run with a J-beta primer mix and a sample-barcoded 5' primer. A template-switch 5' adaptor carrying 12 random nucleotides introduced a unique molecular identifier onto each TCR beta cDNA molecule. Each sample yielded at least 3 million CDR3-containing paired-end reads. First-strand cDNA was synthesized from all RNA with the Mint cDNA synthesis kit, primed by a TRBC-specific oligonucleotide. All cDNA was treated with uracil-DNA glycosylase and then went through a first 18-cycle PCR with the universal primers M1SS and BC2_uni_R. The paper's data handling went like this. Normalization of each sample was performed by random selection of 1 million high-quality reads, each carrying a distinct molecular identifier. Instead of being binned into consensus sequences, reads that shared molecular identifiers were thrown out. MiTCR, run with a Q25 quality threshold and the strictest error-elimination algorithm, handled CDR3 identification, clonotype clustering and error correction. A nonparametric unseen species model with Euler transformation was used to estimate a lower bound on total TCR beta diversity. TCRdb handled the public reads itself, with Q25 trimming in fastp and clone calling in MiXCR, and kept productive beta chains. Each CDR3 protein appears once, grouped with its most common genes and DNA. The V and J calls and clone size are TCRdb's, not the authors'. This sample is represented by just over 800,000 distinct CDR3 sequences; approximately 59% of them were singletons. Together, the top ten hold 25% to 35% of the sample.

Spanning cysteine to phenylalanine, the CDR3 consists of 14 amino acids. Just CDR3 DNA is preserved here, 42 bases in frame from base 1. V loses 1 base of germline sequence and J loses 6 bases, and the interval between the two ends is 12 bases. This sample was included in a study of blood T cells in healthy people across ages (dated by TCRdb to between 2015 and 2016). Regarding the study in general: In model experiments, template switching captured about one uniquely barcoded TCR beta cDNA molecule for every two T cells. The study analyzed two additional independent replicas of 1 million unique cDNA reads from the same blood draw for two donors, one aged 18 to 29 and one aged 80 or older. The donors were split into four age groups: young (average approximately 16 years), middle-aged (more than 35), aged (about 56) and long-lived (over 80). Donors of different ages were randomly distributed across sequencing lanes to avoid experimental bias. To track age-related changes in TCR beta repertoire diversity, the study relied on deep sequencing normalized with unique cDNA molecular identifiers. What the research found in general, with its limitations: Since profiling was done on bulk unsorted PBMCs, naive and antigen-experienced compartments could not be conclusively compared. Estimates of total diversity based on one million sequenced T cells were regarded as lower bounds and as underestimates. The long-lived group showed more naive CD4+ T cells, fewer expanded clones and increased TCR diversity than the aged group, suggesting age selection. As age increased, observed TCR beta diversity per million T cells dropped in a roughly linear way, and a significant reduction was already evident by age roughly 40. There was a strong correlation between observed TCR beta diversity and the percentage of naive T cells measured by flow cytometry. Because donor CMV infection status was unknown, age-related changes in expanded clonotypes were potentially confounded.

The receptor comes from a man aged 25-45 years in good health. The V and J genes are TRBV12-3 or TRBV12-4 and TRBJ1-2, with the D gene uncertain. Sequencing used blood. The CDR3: CASSLDRSRNGYTF. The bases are TGTGCCAGCAGTTTAGACCGCTCCAGGAATGGCTACACCTTC.